The 10 T cell receptor beta chains given below trace back to one sample, sequenced in a study of cytomegalovirus exposure and HLA in healthy donors. Assay: immunoSEQ multiplex PCR; the TCRdb copy retains only in-frame clones and omits some. The sample has about 130,000 clones; about 91% are singletons. Source material: PBMCs. All receptors come from a woman aged 18 to 35 in good health and CMV-seronegative.

The V and J genes are TRBV18 and TRBJ1-3; maybe TRBD1 (6 bases). V was cut by 5 bases and J by 4 bases, with 12 bases left in between. This CDR3 has 14 residues. Looked up from germline, CDR1 is KGHSH and CDR2 is LQKENI. CDR3 protein: CASSADSVGNTIYF. In DNA, the CDR3 is TGTGCCAGCTCAGCGGACAGCGTCGGAAACACCATATATTTT. The full variable domain, completed using reference TRBV18 and TRBJ1-3, is NAGVMQNPRHLVRRRGQEARLRCSPMKGHSHVYWYRQLPEEGLKFMVYLQKENIIDESGMPKERFSAEFPKEGPSILRIQQVVRGDSAAYFCASSADSVGNTIYFGEGSWLTVV.

This rearrangement joins TRBV5-1 to TRBJ1-1; D perhaps matches TRBD1 (6 bases). The germline V and J ends were trimmed by 2 bases and 4 bases, with 18 bases remaining between them. The CDR3 contains 16 residues. Germline V gene data show CDR1 as SGHRS and CDR2 as YFSETQ. The CDR3 reads CASSFLAGAGGTEAFF. Here the CDR3 DNA reads TGCGCCAGCAGCTTTTTGGCAGGGGCGGGGGGCACTGAAGCTTTCTTT.

The rearrangement joins TRBV4-1 to TRBJ1-6; D perhaps matches TRBD1 (6 bases). CDR1 and CDR2 from the germline V gene are MGHRA and YSYEKL. Trimming stripped 0 bases from V and 8 bases from J, with 8 bases between. The CDR3 runs 14 residues. The CDR3 DNA reads TGCGCCAGCAGCCAAGACAGGGGAGATTCACCCCTCCACTTT. Translated: CASSQDRGDSPLHF.

The V call is TRBV29-1, the J call TRBJ1-1, with TRBD1 matching 7 bases. V lost 5 bases and J lost 0; bases outside the gene matches: 15. Germline loops: CDR1 SQVTM, CDR2 ANQGSEA. CDR3 length equals 17 residues. CDR3 in DNA: TGCAGCGTTCTTATGTGGACAGGCCGTGTCATGAACACTGAAGCTTTCTTT. Translating gives CSVLMWTGRVMNTEAFF. Based on the CDR3 plus reference TRBV29-1 and TRBJ1-1, the full variable domain is SAVISQKPSRDICQRGTSLTIQCQVDSQVTMMFWYRQQPGQSLTLIATANQGSEATYESGFVIDKFPISRPNLTFSTLTVSNMSPEDSSIYLCSVLMWTGRVMNTEAFFGQGTRLTVV.

The chain recombines TRBV7-8 with TRBJ1-6; unclear D gene. Per germline, CDR1 SGHVS and CDR2 FQNEAQ. CDR3 length: 14 residues. The V and J ends lost 0 bases and 10 bases respectively, with 10 bases between them. CDR3 coding DNA: TGTGCCAGCAGCTTAGCGGGGAGGGAATCACCCCTCCACTTT. Translating it yields CASSLAGRESPLHF.

The chain recombines TRBV10-1 with TRBJ2-5, with 11 bases aligning to TRBD2. Trimming took 3 bases from V and 5 from J; bases not matched to a gene: 8. Germline CDR1 reads WNHNN; CDR2 reads SYGVQD (reference sequence). CDR3 size: 16 residues. CDR3 sequence (DNA): TGCGCCAGCAGTGACTCCGTAGCGGGGGGGCCGGAGACCCAGTACTTC. The encoded protein is CASSDSVAGGPETQYF.

This clone was seen more than once but under ten times. The chain couples TRBV5-5 to TRBJ1-6, with unresolved D. V lost 4 bases and J lost 13, with 12 bases in between. Germline-derived CDR1 and CDR2 are SGHKS and YYEKEE (reference sequence). This CDR3 contains 12 residues. CDR3 sequence: CASSPGPLPLHF. As DNA, the CDR3 is TGTGCCAGCAGCCCAGGCCCTCTCCCCCTCCACTTT.

This clone was observed a single time. The chain employs TRBV28 and TRBJ1-1; TRBD1 matches at 7 bases. Germline V CDR1 and CDR2: MDHEN, SYDVKM. Trimming at V came to 5 bases and at J to 0 bases, leaving 6 bases not matched to a gene. The CDR3 extends over 15 amino acids. CDR3 region: CASSPRQGMNTEAFF. In DNA form, the CDR3 reads TGTGCCAGCAGTCCTCGACAGGGTATGAACACTGAAGCTTTCTTT.

The chain carries TRBV29-1 and TRBJ2-2; D is ambiguous. The CDR3 has 13 amino acids. The germline gives CDR1 SQVTM, CDR2 ANQGSEA. The germline V and J ends were trimmed by 7 bases and 3 bases, with 12 bases remaining between them. CDR3 nucleotide sequence: TGCAGCGCTGCTAGTCCTTACACCGGGGAGCTGTTTTTT. Its translation: CSAASPYTGELFF.

This rearrangement joins TRBV5-1 to TRBJ1-1, with D unclear. V lost 0 bases and J lost 2, with 8 bases in between. The CDR3 is 14 amino acids. The germline V gene encodes CDR1 SGHRS and CDR2 YFSETQ. CDR3 sequence reads: CASSLEDSNTEAFF. DNA for the CDR3: TGCGCCAGCAGCTTGGAGGACTCAAACACTGAAGCTTTCTTT. The full variable domain, completed using reference TRBV5-1 and TRBJ1-1, is KAGVTQTPRYLIKTRGQQVTLSCSPISGHRSVSWYQQTPGQGLQFLFEYFSETQRNKGNFPGRFSGRQFSNSRSEMNVSTLELGDSALYLCASSLEDSNTEAFFGQGTRLTVV.